Below are 10 T cell receptor beta chains sequenced from a single sample in a study of blood T cell repertoires in COVID-19. The method was immunoSEQ multiplex PCR; TCRdb's version includes in-frame clones alone and lacks a portion of them. The profile shows tens of thousands of clones, approximately 80% of them singletons. Source material: peripheral blood. All receptors come from a human donor in a cohort sampled during active COVID-19.

This chain uses TRBV5-1 with TRBJ2-1; 15 bases map to TRBD2. Germline V gives CDR1 SGHRS, CDR2 YFSETQ. This CDR3 is built from 17 residues. V lost 4 bases, J lost 8 bases, and 10 bases stayed unmatched. CDR3 coding DNA: TGCGCCAGCAGCCCCGGACTAGCGGGAGGGCCGGTGGATGAGCAGTTCTTC. Translating it yields CASSPGLAGGPVDEQFF.

This clone was detected a few times. Written as DNA, the CDR3 is TGTGCCAGTAGCAGGATCTTACAGGGGGCGGACACTGAAGCTTTCTTT. Encoded protein: CASSRILQGADTEAFF. The J gene is TRBJ1-1, the V gene TRBV19; 9 bases fit TRBD1. The germline V gene has CDR1 LNHDA and CDR2 SQIVND (reference sequence). V shed 6 bases, J shed 3 bases, and the junction held 11 bases outside the gene matches. CDR3 length: 16 amino acids. Looking up the rest from reference TRBV19 and TRBJ1-1 gives the full variable domain: DGGITQSPKYLFRKEGQNVTLSCEQNLNHDAMYWYRQDPGQGLRLIYYSQIVNDFQKGDIAEGYSVSREKKESFPLTVTSAQKNPTAFYLCASSRILQGADTEAFFGQGTRLTVV.

The chain uses TRBV6-6 and TRBJ2-1, with 8 bases that match TRBD2. With V trimmed by 6 bases and J by 9 bases, 10 bases remained unmatched. This CDR3 is built from 14 residues. Per the germline V gene, CDR1 is MNHNY and CDR2 is SVGAGI (reference sequence). The CDR3 protein is CASSQVSGGGEQFF. The CDR3 DNA is TGTGCCAGCAGCCAGGTCTCGGGGGGGGGTGAGCAGTTCTTC.

In its sample, this clone was seen a few times. This chain joins TRBV28 and TRBJ1-1; no firm D call. CDR1 and CDR2 (germline): MDHEN, SYDVKM. Trimming stripped 2 bases from V and 7 bases from J, with 11 bases between. CDR3 length: 13 amino acids. The DNA for the CDR3 is TGTGCCAGCAGTTTAATGGGGAGAAATGAAGCTTTCTTT. Its protein product is CASSLMGRNEAFF.

The rearrangement links TRBV5-4 to TRBJ2-6, with 10 bases lining up with TRBD2. This CDR3 contains 16 residues. Germline V gene data show CDR1 as SGHNT and CDR2 as YYREEE (reference sequence). Unmatched junction bases numbered 2, after V lost 4 bases and J lost 1 base. The CDR3 coding sequence is TGTGCCAGCAGCACTAGCGGGATATCTGGGGCCAACGTCCTGACTTTC. Its translation: CASSTSGISGANVLTF.

The chain is built from TRBV5-1 and TRBJ1-2, with TRBD1 identical over 10 bases. J lost 4 bases, V lost 4 bases, and 4 bases had no gene match. This CDR3 has 14 amino acids. CDR1 is SGHRS and CDR2 is YFSETQ in the germline V gene. CDR3 sequence: CASSTGQGTYGYTF. The DNA for the CDR3 is TGCGCCAGCAGCACGGGACAGGGGACCTATGGCTACACCTTC.

CDR3: CASSYWQSYEQYF. CDR3 nucleotides: TGTGCCAGCAGTTACTGGCAATCCTACGAGCAGTACTTC. The chain combines TRBV6-2 or TRBV6-3 with TRBJ2-7; D call uncertain. Looked up from germline, CDR1 is MNHEY and CDR2 is SVGEGT. The CDR3 runs to 13 residues. V lost 1 base, J lost 1 base, and 5 bases lay in between.

The chain is built from TRBV2 and TRBJ2-7; 11 bases map to TRBD1. The CDR3 runs 15 residues. Germline assignment: CDR1 SNHLY and CDR2 FYNNEI. Trimming took 6 bases from V and 3 from J; bases not matched to a gene: 7. CDR3 residues: CASREDRGLGYEQYF. The CDR3 bases are TGTGCCAGCAGAGAGGACAGGGGGCTAGGCTACGAGCAGTACTTC.

This clone has a single count. The chain links TRBV3-1 (or the pseudogene TRBV3-2) to TRBJ2-5, with 9 bases fitting TRBD1. The CDR3 covers 15 residues. The germline CDR1 and CDR2 sequences are LGHDT and YNNKEL (reference sequence). The V gene end was trimmed by 8 bases and the J gene end by 1 base; junction bases not matched to a gene: 8. CDR3 region: CASRSQGALQETQYF. In DNA form, the CDR3 reads TGTGCCAGCCGCTCACAGGGGGCCCTCCAAGAGACCCAGTACTTC.

The chain recombines TRBV7-2 with TRBJ2-1, with 7 bases fitting TRBD1. CDR3 length: 15 residues. In germline, CDR1 is SGHTA, CDR2 FQGNSA. Trimming removed 9 bases from V and 5 bases from J; junction bases left unmatched: 13. The CDR3 loop is CARRPRQGFHNEQFF. CDR3 DNA: TGTGCCAGACGCCCCCGACAGGGATTTCACAATGAGCAGTTCTTC.